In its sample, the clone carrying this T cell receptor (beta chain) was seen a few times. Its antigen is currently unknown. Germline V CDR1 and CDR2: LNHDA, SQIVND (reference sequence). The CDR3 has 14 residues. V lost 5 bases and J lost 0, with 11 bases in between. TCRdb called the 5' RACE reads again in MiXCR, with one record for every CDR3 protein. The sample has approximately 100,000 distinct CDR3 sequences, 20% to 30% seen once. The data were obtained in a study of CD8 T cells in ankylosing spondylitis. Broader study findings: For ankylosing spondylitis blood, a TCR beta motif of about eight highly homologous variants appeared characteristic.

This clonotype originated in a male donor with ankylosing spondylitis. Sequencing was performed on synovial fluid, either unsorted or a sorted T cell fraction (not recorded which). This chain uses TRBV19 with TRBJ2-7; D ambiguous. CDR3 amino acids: CASSLKTGSYEQYV. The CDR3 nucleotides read TGTGCCAGTAGTCTTAAGACGGGCTCCTACGAGCAGTACGTC.